This T cell receptor beta chain was sequenced during a study of radiation and T cells in renal cell carcinoma. About the study: Nephrectomy followed 15 Gy stereotactic body radiation by 4 weeks.

General study points: In blood, top tumor clones expanded by 2 weeks, shrinking by 4.

The assay was immunoSEQ multiplex PCR, and TCRdb's table has in-frame clones only and misses some. This table has about 150,000 clones, about 88% appearing once. V trimming: 2 bases; J trimming: 7 bases; junction bases outside the gene matches: 3. CDR3 length equals 13 residues. Germline V lookup: CDR1 SGHTA, CDR2 FQGNSA. Time point noted: baseline pretreatment blood. Treatment: 15 Gy SBRT to primary tumor, nephrectomy 4 weeks later. After SBRT, blood was collected at 2 and 4 weeks, plus baseline. Notes on this clone: Its antigen is as yet unknown.

This specimen consisted of blood, obtained from a patient whose treatment included radiotherapy and nephrectomy. This TCR derives from a woman aged 70-85 years with renal cell carcinoma. This sequence joins TRBV7-2 and TRBJ1-2, with 8 bases identical to TRBD1. CDR3: CASSLQGALGYTF. The DNA for the CDR3 is TGTGCCAGCAGCTTACAGGGGGCCCTTGGCTACACCTTC.